These 8 T cell receptor beta chains were sequenced from one sample in a study of early stage breast cancer tumors. This table comes from immunoSEQ multiplex PCR, and its TCRdb copy is limited to in-frame clones, with some not included. The sample gives 20,000 to 25,000 clones, roughly 64% of which show up once; just under 10% is in the top ten. Sequenced: breast tumor tissue. Every receptor here comes from a person between 55 and 70 years old with breast cancer.

V gene TRBV9 combines with J gene TRBJ2-7; D is undetermined. The germline CDR1 and CDR2 sequences are SGDLS and YYNGEE. V dropped 0 bases and J dropped 1 base, with 8 bases sitting between them. The CDR3 has 14 amino acids. CDR3 protein: CASSVESYSYEQYF. CDR3 nucleotide sequence: TGTGCCAGCAGCGTAGAGTCCTATTCCTACGAGCAGTACTTC.

By sample fraction, this clone is medium-sized. The chain is built from TRBV11-2 and TRBJ1-2; 8 nucleotides line up with TRBD1. Germline V gene lookup returns CDR1 SGHAT and CDR2 FQNNGV. CDR3 length: 13 residues. Trimming at V came to 3 bases and at J to 7 bases, leaving 4 bases not matched to a gene. Here the CDR3 DNA reads TGTGCCAGCAGCTTCTGGACAGGGCGTGGCTACACCTTC. Its translation is CASSFWTGRGYTF.

The chain uses TRBV11-2 and TRBJ2-2, with 14 positions matching TRBD2. CDR1 SGHAT and CDR2 FQNNGV come from the germline V gene. Trimming cost V 5 bases and J 1 base; bases outside gene matches: 9. The CDR3 runs to 19 residues. The CDR3: CASSEPGLAGVGNTGELFF. The CDR3 nucleotides read TGTGCCAGCAGCGAACCGGGACTAGCGGGAGTAGGGAACACCGGGGAGCTGTTTTTT.

The chain employs TRBV11-2 and TRBJ2-1; a possible D gene is TRBD2 (5 bases). The germline gives CDR1 SGHAT, CDR2 FQNNGV. The ends were cut back, 5 bases at V and 1 base at J, with 12 bases in the middle. The CDR3 extends over 15 amino acids. The DNA for the CDR3 is TGTGCCAGCAGCCCCGCTGAGGGTTCCTACAATGAGCAGTTCTTC. Translating it yields CASSPAEGSYNEQFF. The complete variable domain, with remaining parts taken from reference TRBV11-2 and TRBJ2-1, reads EAGVAQSPRYKIIEKRQSVAFWCNPISGHATLYWYQQILGQGPKLLIQFQNNGVVDDSQLPKDRFSAERLKGVDSTLKIQPAKLEDSAVYLCASSPAEGSYNEQFFGPGTRLTVL.

This chain joins TRBV4-3 and TRBJ2-1; a possible D gene is TRBD2 (6 bases). This CDR3 contains 15 residues. Trimming stripped 0 bases from V and 7 bases from J, with 13 bases between. Germline V gene sequence: CDR1 LGHNA, CDR2 YSLEER. The CDR3 here is CASSQDSGSANEQFF. In DNA form, the CDR3 reads TGCGCCAGCAGCCAAGATAGCGGATCCGCGAATGAGCAGTTCTTC.

The V call is TRBV25-1, the J call TRBJ1-2; perhaps TRBD1 as D (5 bases). V was shortened by 3 bases and J by 4 bases, with 18 bases between the two germline ends. The germline gives CDR1 MGHDK, CDR2 SYGVNS. The CDR3 contains 16 residues. CDR3 sequence: CASSDHGHQSPYGYTF. CDR3 in DNA: TGTGCCAGCAGTGACCATGGACACCAGAGCCCCTATGGCTACACCTTC.

CDR3 sequence: CASSFDRGQPQHF. CDR3 bases: TGTGCCAGCAGCTTCGACAGGGGACAGCCCCAGCATTTT. This chain uses TRBV7-2 with TRBJ1-5, with 8 bases fitting TRBD1. This CDR3 spans 13 amino acids. V lost 3 bases, J lost 7 bases, and 2 bases stayed unmatched. Germline V lookup: CDR1 SGHTA, CDR2 FQGNSA.

This chain joins TRBV9 and TRBJ1-1; D is unclear. The CDR3 consists of 17 residues. CDR1 SGDLS and CDR2 YYNGEE come from the germline V gene. The V end was cut by 0 bases, the J end by 1 base, with 16 bases between. For the CDR3, the DNA is TGTGCCAGCAGCGTAGCTCTAGGTGGCGGCGAGAACACTGAAGCTTTCTTT. This encodes CASSVALGGGENTEAFF. The full variable domain, rest sourced from reference TRBV9 and TRBJ1-1, is DSGVTQTPKHLITATGQRVTLRCSPRSGDLSVYWYQQSLDQGLQFLIQYYNGEERAKGNILERFSAQQFPDLHSELNLSSLELGDSALYFCASSVALGGGENTEAFFGQGTRLTVV.